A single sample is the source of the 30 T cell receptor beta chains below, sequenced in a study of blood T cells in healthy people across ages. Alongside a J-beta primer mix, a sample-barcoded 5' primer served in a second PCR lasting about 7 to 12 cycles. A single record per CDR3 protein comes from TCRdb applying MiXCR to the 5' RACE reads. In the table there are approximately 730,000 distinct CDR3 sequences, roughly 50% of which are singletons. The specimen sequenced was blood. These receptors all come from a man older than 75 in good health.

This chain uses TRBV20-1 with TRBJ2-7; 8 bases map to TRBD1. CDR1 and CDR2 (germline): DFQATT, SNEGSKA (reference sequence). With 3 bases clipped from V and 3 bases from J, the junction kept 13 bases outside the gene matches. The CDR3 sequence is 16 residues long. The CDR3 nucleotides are TGCAGTGCTAGGCCCCATGGACAGGGCCAATTCTACGAGCAGTACTTC. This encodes CSARPHGQGQFYEQYF.

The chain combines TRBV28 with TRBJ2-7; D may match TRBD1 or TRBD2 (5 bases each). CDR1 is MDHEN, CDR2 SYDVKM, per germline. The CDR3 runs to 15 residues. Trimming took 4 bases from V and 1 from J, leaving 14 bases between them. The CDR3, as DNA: TGTGCCAGCAGTTCTCCCGGGGCTCGGTCCTACGAGCAGTACTTC. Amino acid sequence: CASSSPGARSYEQYF.

The CDR3 loop is CASSPPNIVWDTEAFF. The CDR3 nucleotides read TGTGCCAGCTCACCACCGAATATTGTGTGGGACACTGAAGCTTTCTTT. The chain has TRBV18 and TRBJ1-1, with D unclear. The CDR3 runs 16 residues. CDR1 KGHSH and CDR2 LQKENI come from the germline V gene. The V end was cut by 0 bases, the J end by 3 bases, with 14 bases between.

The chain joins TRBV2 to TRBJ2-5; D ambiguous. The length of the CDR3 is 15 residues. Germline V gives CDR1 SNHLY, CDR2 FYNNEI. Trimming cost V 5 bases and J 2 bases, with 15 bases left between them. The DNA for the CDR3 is TGTGCCAGCAGTTCCCAGATGTTTGGACAAGAGACCCAGTACTTC. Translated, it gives CASSSQMFGQETQYF. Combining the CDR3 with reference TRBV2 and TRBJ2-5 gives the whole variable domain EPEVTQTPSHQVTQMGQEVILRCVPISNHLYFYWYRQILGQKVEFLVSFYNNEISEKSEIFDDQFSVERPDGSNFTLKIRSTKLEDSAMYFCASSSQMFGQETQYFGPGTRLLVL.

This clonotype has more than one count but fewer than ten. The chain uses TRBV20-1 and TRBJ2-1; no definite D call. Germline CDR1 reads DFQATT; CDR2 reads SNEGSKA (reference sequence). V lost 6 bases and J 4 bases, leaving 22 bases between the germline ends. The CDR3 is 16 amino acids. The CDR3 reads CSAPQAESGWYNEQFF. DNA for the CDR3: TGCAGTGCCCCCCAGGCCGAGAGTGGTTGGTACAATGAGCAGTTCTTC.

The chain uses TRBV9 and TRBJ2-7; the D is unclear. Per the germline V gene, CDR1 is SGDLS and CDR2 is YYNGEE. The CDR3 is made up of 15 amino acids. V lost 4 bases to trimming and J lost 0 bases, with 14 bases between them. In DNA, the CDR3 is TGTGCCAGCAGCCCTACGGTGTTCGGCTCCTACGAGCAGTACTTC. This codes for CASSPTVFGSYEQYF.

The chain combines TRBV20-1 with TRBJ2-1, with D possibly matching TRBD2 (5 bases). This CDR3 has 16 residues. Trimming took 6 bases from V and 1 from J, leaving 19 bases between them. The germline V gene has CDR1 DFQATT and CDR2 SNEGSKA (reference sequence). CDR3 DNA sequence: TGCAGTGCCCCGCCGCCCAGCGGCCTTTCCTACAATGAGCAGTTCTTC. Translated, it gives CSAPPPSGLSYNEQFF.

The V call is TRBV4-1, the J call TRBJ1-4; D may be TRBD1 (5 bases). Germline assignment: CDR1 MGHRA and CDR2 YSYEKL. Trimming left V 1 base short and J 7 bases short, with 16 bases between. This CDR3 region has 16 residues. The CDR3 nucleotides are TGCGCCAGCAGCCAAGTGTCCTTGGGGGGAGGTGAAAAACTGTTTTTT. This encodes CASSQVSLGGGEKLFF.

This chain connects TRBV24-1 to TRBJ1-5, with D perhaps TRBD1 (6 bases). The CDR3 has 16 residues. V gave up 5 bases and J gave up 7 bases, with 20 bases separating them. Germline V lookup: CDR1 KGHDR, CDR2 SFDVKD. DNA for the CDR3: TGTGCCACCAGTGGGTATTCTCAGGGGTCGGGGCAGCCCCAGCATTTT. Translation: CATSGYSQGSGQPQHF.

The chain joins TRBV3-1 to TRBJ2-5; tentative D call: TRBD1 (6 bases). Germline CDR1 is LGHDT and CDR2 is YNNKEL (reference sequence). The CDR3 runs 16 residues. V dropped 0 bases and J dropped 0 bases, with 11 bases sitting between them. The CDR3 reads CASSQDVGTNQETQYF. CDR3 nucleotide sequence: TGTGCCAGCAGCCAAGATGTCGGGACAAACCAAGAGACCCAGTACTTC.

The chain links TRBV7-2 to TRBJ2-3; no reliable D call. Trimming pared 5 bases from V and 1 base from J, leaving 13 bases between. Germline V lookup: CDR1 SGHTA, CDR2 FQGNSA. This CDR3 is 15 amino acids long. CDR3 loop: CASSPPALGTDTQYF. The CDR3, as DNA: TGTGCCAGCAGCCCCCCCGCCCTAGGCACAGATACGCAGTATTTT.

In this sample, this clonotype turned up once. The CDR3 nucleotides are TGTGCCAGCAGCCCTAACAGGGCCGGCGAGCAGTTCTTC. The encoded protein is CASSPNRAGEQFF. The chain carries TRBV12-3 or TRBV12-4 and TRBJ2-1; a weak D match, TRBD1 (6 bases). There are 13 residues in the CDR3. Trimming stripped 6 bases from V and 10 bases from J, with 16 bases between.

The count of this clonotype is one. The CDR3 DNA reads as TGTGCCAGCAGCTTAGCGACTAGCGGGATGAACGGTGAGCAGTTCTTC. It specifies CASSLATSGMNGEQFF. The rearrangement uses TRBV7-8 and TRBJ2-1; 11 nucleotides match TRBD2. Per germline, CDR1 SGHVS and CDR2 FQNEAQ. Unmatched junction bases numbered 7, after V lost 0 bases and J lost 9 bases. The CDR3 runs 16 residues.

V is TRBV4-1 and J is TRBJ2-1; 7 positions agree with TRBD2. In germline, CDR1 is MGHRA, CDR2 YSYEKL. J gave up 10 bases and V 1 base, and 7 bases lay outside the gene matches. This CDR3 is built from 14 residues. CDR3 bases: TGCGCCAGCAGCCAAGTGGAGGGAGGGCGCGAGCAGTTCTTC. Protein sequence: CASSQVEGGREQFF.

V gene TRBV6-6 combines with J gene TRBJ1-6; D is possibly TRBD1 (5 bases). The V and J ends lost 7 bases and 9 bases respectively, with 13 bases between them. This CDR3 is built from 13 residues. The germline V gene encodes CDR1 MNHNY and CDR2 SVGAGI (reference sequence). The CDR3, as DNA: TGTGCCAGCACACCGGCGGGGGTTTCACCCCTCCACTTT. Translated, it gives CASTPAGVSPLHF.

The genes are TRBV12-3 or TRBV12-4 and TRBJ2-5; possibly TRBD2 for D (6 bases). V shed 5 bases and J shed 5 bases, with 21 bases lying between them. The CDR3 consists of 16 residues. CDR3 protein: CASSPSWRRGSETQYF. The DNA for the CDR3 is TGTGCCAGCAGTCCATCCTGGCGGCGGGGATCGGAGACCCAGTACTTC.

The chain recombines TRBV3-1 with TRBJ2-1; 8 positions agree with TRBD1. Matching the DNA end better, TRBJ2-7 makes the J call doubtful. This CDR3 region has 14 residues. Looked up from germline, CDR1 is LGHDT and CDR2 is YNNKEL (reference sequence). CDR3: CASSQSTGVREQYF. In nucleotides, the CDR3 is TGTGCCAGCAGCCAGTCGACAGGGGTGCGGGAGCAGTACTTC.

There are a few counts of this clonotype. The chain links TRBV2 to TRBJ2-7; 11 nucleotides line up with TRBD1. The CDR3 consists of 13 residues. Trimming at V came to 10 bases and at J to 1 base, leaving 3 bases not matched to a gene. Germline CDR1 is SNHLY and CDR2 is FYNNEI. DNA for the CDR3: TGTGCCACCGGGACAGGGGGATCCTACGAGCAGTACTTC. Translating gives CATGTGGSYEQYF. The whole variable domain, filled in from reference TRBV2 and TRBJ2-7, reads EPEVTQTPSHQVTQMGQEVILRCVPISNHLYFYWYRQILGQKVEFLVSFYNNEISEKSEIFDDQFSVERPDGSNFTLKIRSTKLEDSAMYFCATGTGGSYEQYFGPGTRLTVT.

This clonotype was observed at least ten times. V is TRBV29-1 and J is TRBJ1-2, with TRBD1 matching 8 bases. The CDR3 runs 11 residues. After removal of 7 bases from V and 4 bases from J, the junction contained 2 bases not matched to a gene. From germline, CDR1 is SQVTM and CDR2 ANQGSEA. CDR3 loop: CSAGQGYGYTF. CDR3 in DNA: TGCAGCGCTGGACAGGGCTATGGCTACACCTTC.

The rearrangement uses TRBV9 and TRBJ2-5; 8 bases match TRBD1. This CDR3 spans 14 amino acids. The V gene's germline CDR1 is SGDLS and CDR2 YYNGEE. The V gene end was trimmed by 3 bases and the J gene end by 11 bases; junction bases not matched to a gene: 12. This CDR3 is CASSDRDRSDEQYF. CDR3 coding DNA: TGTGCCAGCAGCGACCGGGACAGGAGCGATGAGCAGTACTTC. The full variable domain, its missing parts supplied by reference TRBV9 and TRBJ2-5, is DSGVTQTPKHLITATGQRVTLRCSPRSGDLSVYWYQQSLDQGLQFLIQYYNGEERAKGNILERFSAQQFPDLHSELNLSSLELGDSALYFCASSDRDRSDEQYFGPGTRLLVL.

The CDR3 reads CSAKPSGGYGYTF. CDR3 DNA sequence: TGCAGTGCTAAACCATCAGGGGGCTATGGCTACACCTTC. The chain links TRBV20-1 to TRBJ1-2, with 7 bases lining up with TRBD1. CDR3 length: 13 amino acids. Looked up from germline, CDR1 is DFQATT and CDR2 is SNEGSKA (reference sequence). With V trimmed by 4 bases and J by 4 bases, 6 bases remained unmatched.

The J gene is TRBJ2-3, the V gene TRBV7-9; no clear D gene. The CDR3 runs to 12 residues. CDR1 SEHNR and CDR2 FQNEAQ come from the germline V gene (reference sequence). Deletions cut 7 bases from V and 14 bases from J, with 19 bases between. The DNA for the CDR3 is TGTGCCAGCACCTATTATGATGGATACGCGTATTTT. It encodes CASTYYDGYAYF.

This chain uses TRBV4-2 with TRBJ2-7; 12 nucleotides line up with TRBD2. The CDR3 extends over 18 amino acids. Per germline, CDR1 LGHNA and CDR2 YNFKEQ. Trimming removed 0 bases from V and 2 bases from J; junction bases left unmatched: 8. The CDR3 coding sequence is TGTGCCAGCAGCCAAGATTCTTGGACTAGCGGGATGCCCTACGAGCAGTACTTC. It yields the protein CASSQDSWTSGMPYEQYF.

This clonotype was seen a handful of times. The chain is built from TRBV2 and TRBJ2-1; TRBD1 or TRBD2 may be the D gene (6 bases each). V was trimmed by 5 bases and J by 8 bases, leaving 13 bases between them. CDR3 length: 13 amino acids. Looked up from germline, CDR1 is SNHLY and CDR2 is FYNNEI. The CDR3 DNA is TGTGCCAGCAGTCCCAAGGGGGGCGATGAGCAGTTCTTC. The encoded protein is CASSPKGGDEQFF.

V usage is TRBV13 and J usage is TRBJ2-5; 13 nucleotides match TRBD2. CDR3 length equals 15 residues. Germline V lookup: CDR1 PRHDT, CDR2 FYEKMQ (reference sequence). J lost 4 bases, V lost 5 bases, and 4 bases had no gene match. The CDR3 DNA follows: TGTGCCAGCAGCCTCCGGACTAGCGGGAGAGAGACCCAGTACTTC. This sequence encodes CASSLRTSGRETQYF.

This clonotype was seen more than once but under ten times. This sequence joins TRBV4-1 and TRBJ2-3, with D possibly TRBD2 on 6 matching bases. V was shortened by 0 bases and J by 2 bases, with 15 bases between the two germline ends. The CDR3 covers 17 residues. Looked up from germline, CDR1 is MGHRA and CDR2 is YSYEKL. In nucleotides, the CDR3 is TGCGCCAGCAGCCAAGATCGGACGGGCGGGACCACAGATACGCAGTATTTT. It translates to CASSQDRTGGTTDTQYF.

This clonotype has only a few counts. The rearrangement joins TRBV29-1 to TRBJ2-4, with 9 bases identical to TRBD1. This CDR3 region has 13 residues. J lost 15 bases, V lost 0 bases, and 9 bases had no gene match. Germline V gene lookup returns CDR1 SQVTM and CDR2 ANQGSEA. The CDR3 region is CSVEDRGTGTVYF. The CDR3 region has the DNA TGCAGCGTTGAAGATCGAGGGACAGGGACAGTGTACTTC.

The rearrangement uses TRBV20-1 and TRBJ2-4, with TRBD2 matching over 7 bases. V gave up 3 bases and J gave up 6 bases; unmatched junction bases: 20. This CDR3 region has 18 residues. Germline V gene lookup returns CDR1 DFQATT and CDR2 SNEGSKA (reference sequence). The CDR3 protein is CSARPLAVDIQIGNIQYF. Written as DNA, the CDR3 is TGCAGTGCTAGGCCGCTAGCGGTAGACATACAAATCGGAAACATTCAGTACTTC.

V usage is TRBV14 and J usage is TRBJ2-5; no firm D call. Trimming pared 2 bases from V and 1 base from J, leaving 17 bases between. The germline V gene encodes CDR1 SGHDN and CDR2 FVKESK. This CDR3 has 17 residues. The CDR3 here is CASSQWATATSQETQYF. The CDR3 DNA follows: TGTGCCAGCAGCCAATGGGCTACAGCGACGAGCCAAGAGACCCAGTACTTC.

CDR3 DNA sequence: TGTGCCAGCAGTTTAGCGCGATCGGACAGTCGTATGGGTGAGCAGTACTTC. It encodes CASSLARSDSRMGEQYF. The chain is built from TRBV12-3 or TRBV12-4 and TRBJ2-5; a possible D gene is TRBD1 (6 bases). Trimming shortened V by 0 bases and J by 11 bases, and 25 bases separated the two germline ends. CDR3 size: 17 residues.